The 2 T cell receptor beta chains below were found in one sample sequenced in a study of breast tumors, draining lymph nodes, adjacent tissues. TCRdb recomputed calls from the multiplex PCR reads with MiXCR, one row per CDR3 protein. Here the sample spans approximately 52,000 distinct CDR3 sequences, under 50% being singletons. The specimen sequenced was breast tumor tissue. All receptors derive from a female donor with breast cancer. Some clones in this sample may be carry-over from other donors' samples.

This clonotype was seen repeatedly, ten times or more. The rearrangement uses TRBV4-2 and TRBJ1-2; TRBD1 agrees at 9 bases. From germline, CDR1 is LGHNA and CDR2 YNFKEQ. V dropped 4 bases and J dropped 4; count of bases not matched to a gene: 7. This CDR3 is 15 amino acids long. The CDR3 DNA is TGTGCCAGCAGCCGCACCACGGACAGGGGCTATGGCTACACCTTC. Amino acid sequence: CASSRTTDRGYGYTF.

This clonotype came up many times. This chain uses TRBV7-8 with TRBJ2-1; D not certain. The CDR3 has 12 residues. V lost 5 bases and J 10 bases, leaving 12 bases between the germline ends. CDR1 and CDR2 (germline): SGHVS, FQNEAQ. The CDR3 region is CASSPKNREQFF. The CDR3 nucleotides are TGTGCCAGCAGCCCCAAGAACCGGGAGCAGTTCTTC.